The entry that follows covers one TCR beta chain sequence. No antigen is known for it. This specimen belongs to a study of beta chain features in type 1 diabetes. Whole-study results and caveats: In every one of the four CD4+ subsets, TCRB CDR3s were moderately but significantly shorter in Type 1 diabetes patients.

Investigators reverse transcribed all isolated RNA, so they sequenced expressed TCRB transcripts. Method: immunoSEQ multiplex PCR; TCRdb's copy keeps in-frame clones and lacks some. Of 860,000 or so clones listed, roughly 15% are singletons. A single heparinised draw of about 100 mL on average was taken per donor. Purities in excess of 98% were seen in all sorted populations. V was pared by 0 bases and J by 5 bases, with 11 bases between. Looked up from germline, CDR1 is SGHDT and CDR2 is YYEEEE. The CDR3 is 14 amino acids. The sample comprised naive CD4+ T cells from blood. The chain combines TRBV5-6 with TRBJ1-1; tentatively, D is TRBD1 (6 bases). This TCR came from a woman aged 18-35 years in good health. The CDR3 region is CASSLEGGVTEAFF. The CDR3 nucleotides are TGTGCCAGCAGCTTGGAGGGGGGTGTTACTGAAGCTTTCTTT.